The 31 T cell receptor beta chains presented below share a single source sample, sequenced in a study of blood T cell repertoires in COVID-19. Assay used: immunoSEQ multiplex PCR; TCRdb lists only in-frame clones, some missing. The table has tens of thousands of clones, approximately 87% seen once; the top ten hold roughly 14%. The sample was peripheral blood. These receptors were obtained from a woman aged 70-85 years with acute or convalescent COVID-19.

This clone was seen just once. This chain uses TRBV18 with TRBJ2-6; D not resolved. This CDR3 has 14 amino acids. The V gene's germline CDR1 is KGHSH and CDR2 LQKENI. V shed 5 bases and J shed 2 bases, with 7 bases lying between them. CDR3 coding DNA: TGTGCCAGCTCAGACACAGCTGGGGCCAACGTCCTGACTTTC. Translated: CASSDTAGANVLTF.

This clone was picked up one time. Written as DNA, the CDR3 is TGCGCCAGCAGTTCGATAGCGGGGGGTAATGAGAATGAGCAGTTCTTC. Protein product: CASSSIAGGNENEQFF. V and J are TRBV5-1 and TRBJ2-1; TRBD2 matches 10 bases. The CDR3 loop spans 16 amino acids. Germline V gene sequence: CDR1 SGHRS, CDR2 YFSETQ. The junction had 12 bases not matched to a gene; V was cut back by 5 bases and J by 7 bases.

This chain links TRBV11-2 with TRBJ2-2, with 13 bases matching TRBD2. V shed 2 bases, J shed 4 bases, and the junction held 7 bases outside the gene matches. The CDR3 runs 18 residues. CDR1 and CDR2 from the germline V gene are SGHAT and FQNNGV. In DNA, the CDR3 is TGTGCCAGCAGCTTATCCTACCGGACTAGCGGGAGCACCGGGGAGCTGTTTTTT. Protein product: CASSLSYRTSGSTGELFF.

The chain carries TRBV7-2 and TRBJ1-3; D might be TRBD1 (5 bases). Germline CDR1 reads SGHTA; CDR2 reads FQGNSA. The CDR3 is made up of 14 amino acids. V dropped 5 bases and J dropped 4 bases, with 12 bases sitting between them. CDR3 sequence reads: CASSEPGGGNTIYF. The CDR3 nucleotides are TGTGCCAGCAGCGAACCTGGGGGGGGAAACACCATATATTTT. The entire variable domain, with the rest obtained from reference TRBV7-2 and TRBJ1-3, is as follows: GAGVSQSPSNKVTEKGKDVELRCDPISGHTALYWYRQSLGQGLEFLIYFQGNSAPDKSGLPSDRFSAERTGGSVSTLTIQRTQQEDSAVYLCASSEPGGGNTIYFGEGSWLTVV.

The chain recombines TRBV4-2 with TRBJ2-1; TRBD2 matches 9 bases. V shed 2 bases, J shed 2 bases, and the junction held 13 bases outside the gene matches. CDR1 and CDR2 (germline): LGHNA, YNFKEQ. This CDR3 comprises 19 residues. The CDR3 is CASSQFLLAGATPYNEQFF. The CDR3 DNA is TGTGCCAGCAGCCAATTTCTATTAGCGGGAGCAACCCCCTACAATGAGCAGTTCTTC.

The gene calls are TRBV5-1 and TRBJ1-1, with 9 bases lining up with TRBD1. Losses at the gene ends were 4 bases for V and 2 bases for J; bases not matched to a gene: 6. Germline CDR1 is SGHRS and CDR2 is YFSETQ. The CDR3 is 15 residues long. In DNA form, the CDR3 reads TGCGCCAGCAGCGGGACAGGGCCAGCTAACACTGAAGCTTTCTTT. Its translation: CASSGTGPANTEAFF. The full variable domain, in which reference TRBV5-1 and TRBJ1-1 provide the parts outside the CDR3, is KAGVTQTPRYLIKTRGQQVTLSCSPISGHRSVSWYQQTPGQGLQFLFEYFSETQRNKGNFPGRFSGRQFSNSRSEMNVSTLELGDSALYLCASSGTGPANTEAFFGQGTRLTVV.

The rearrangement uses TRBV14 and TRBJ2-7; D may be TRBD2 (6 bases). The V gene's germline CDR1 is SGHDN and CDR2 FVKESK. V was trimmed by 5 bases and J by 3 bases, leaving 14 bases between them. The CDR3 extends over 14 amino acids. In DNA, the CDR3 is TGTGCCAGCAGCGAAAGAGGAGGGGACTACGAGCAGTACGTC. It specifies CASSERGGDYEQYV.

The chain recombines TRBV24-1 with TRBJ2-3; no reliable D call. The CDR3 has 15 amino acids. Looked up from germline, CDR1 is KGHDR and CDR2 is SFDVKD. The V gene lost 1 base and the J gene lost 4 bases, with 11 bases spanning the gap. The CDR3, as DNA: TGTGCCACCAGTGATTTCCCGACTCATCCAGATACGCAGTATTTT. Encoded protein: CATSDFPTHPDTQYF.

Here the CDR3 reads CASSSRQGLNEQFF. The CDR3 bases are TGTGCCAGCAGCTCGCGACAGGGGCTGAATGAGCAGTTCTTC. V gene TRBV9 combines with J gene TRBJ2-1, with 8 bases that match TRBD1. V lost 4 bases, J lost 7 bases, and 7 bases stayed unmatched. This CDR3 has 14 amino acids. The germline V gene encodes CDR1 SGDLS and CDR2 YYNGEE.

V usage is TRBV6-6 and J usage is TRBJ1-2; 7 nucleotides agree with TRBD1. CDR3 length: 15 residues. Looked up from germline, CDR1 is MNHNY and CDR2 is SVGAGI (reference sequence). V gave up 5 bases and J gave up 4 bases; unmatched junction bases: 10. The CDR3 DNA reads TGTGCCAGCAGTCGAGGACAGGCGGGGTCCTATGGCTACACCTTC. Protein: CASSRGQAGSYGYTF.

The rearrangement links TRBV5-1 to TRBJ1-4; 7 nucleotides match TRBD1. Germline CDR1 and CDR2: SGHRS and YFSETQ. Trimming at V came to 5 bases and at J to 6 bases, leaving 7 bases not matched to a gene. The CDR3 is 14 residues long. This chain's CDR3 is CASRQGNGDEKLFF. For the CDR3, the DNA is TGCGCCAGCAGACAGGGGAATGGGGATGAAAAACTGTTTTTT.

The gene calls are TRBV5-6 and TRBJ1-2; D might be TRBD1 (6 bases). In germline, CDR1 is SGHDT, CDR2 YYEEEE. V was pared by 0 bases and J by 2 bases, with 11 bases between. The CDR3 spans 15 residues. The CDR3 reads CASSLADRENYGYTF. In DNA form, the CDR3 reads TGTGCCAGCAGCTTGGCGGACAGAGAAAACTATGGCTACACCTTC.

The genes are TRBV7-9 and TRBJ1-1; D is undetermined. The germline V gene has CDR1 SEHNR and CDR2 FQNEAQ (reference sequence). Between the trimmed V and J ends, which lost 5 bases and 3 bases, there was a span of 13 bases. CDR3 length equals 14 residues. The CDR3 loop is CASSPIEPHTEAFF. CDR3 DNA sequence: TGTGCCAGCAGCCCCATCGAGCCTCACACTGAAGCTTTCTTT.

The chain couples TRBV5-1 to TRBJ2-7, with 10 bases lining up with TRBD2. J lost 5 bases, V lost 0 bases, and 5 bases had no gene match. The CDR3 is 15 amino acids. The V gene's germline CDR1 is SGHRS and CDR2 YFSETQ. CDR3 protein: CASSLAPSGRHEQYV. The CDR3 bases are TGCGCCAGCAGCTTGGCGCCTAGCGGGAGACACGAGCAGTACGTC.

The J gene is TRBJ1-5, the V gene TRBV19; D not certain. Per germline, CDR1 LNHDA and CDR2 SQIVND (reference sequence). Trimming shortened V by 1 base and J by 3 bases, and 7 bases separated the two germline ends. CDR3 length: 14 residues. Here the CDR3 reads CASSIVAYNQPQHF. In DNA form, the CDR3 reads TGTGCCAGTAGTATAGTGGCTTACAATCAGCCCCAGCATTTT.

This clone was counted once. This sequence joins TRBV19 and TRBJ2-1; D gene ambiguous. Trimming stripped 3 bases from V and 4 bases from J, with 10 bases between. Looked up from germline, CDR1 is LNHDA and CDR2 is SQIVND (reference sequence). This CDR3 contains 14 residues. The CDR3 reads CASSIQHTYNEQFF. CDR3 nucleotides: TGTGCCAGTAGTATTCAACATACGTACAATGAGCAGTTCTTC.

There are a few counts of this clone. V is TRBV3-1 (or the pseudogene TRBV3-2) and J is TRBJ1-5; a possible D gene is TRBD1 (6 bases). Trimming shortened V by 0 bases and J by 2 bases, and 8 bases separated the two germline ends. The CDR3 loop spans 15 amino acids. Germline V CDR1 and CDR2: LGHDT, YNNKEL (reference sequence). CDR3 sequence (DNA): TGTGCCAGCAGCCAAGATCCAGGGGGCAATCAGCCCCAGCATTTT. Protein: CASSQDPGGNQPQHF.

This sequence joins TRBV9 and TRBJ1-5; D call uncertain. The CDR3 is 15 residues long. Trimming cost V 4 bases and J 1 base, with 12 bases left between them. In germline, CDR1 is SGDLS, CDR2 YYNGEE. CDR3 region: CASSRWGESNQPQHF. DNA for the CDR3: TGTGCCAGCAGCCGGTGGGGAGAGAGCAATCAGCCCCAGCATTTT.

V and J are TRBV6-6 and TRBJ1-2; D gene ambiguous. CDR3 length equals 12 residues. V shed 6 bases and J shed 4 bases, with 9 bases lying between them. Germline V gene lookup returns CDR1 MNHNY and CDR2 SVGAGI (reference sequence). The CDR3 DNA is TGTGCCAGCAGGCTCCGGGGCTATGGCTACACCTTC. The encoded protein is CASRLRGYGYTF.

The chain couples TRBV19 to TRBJ1-2, with 7 positions matching TRBD1. The CDR3 runs 12 residues. Germline trimming cut 5 bases from V and 8 bases from J; bases unmatched to any gene: 5. The germline V gene has CDR1 LNHDA and CDR2 SQIVND (reference sequence). DNA for the CDR3: TGTGCCAGTAGTGCGACAGGGCAGGGCTACACCTTC. It encodes CASSATGQGYTF.

CDR3 in DNA: TGTGCCAGCAGCCCCGCTTTCGACACCCCGCATTTT. Encoded protein: CASSPAFDTPHF. The chain recombines TRBV12-3 or TRBV12-4 with TRBJ1-5, with unresolved D. The CDR3 sequence is 12 residues long. Trimming cost V 6 bases and J 15 bases, with 18 bases left between them.

J is TRBJ2-1 and V is TRBV5-4; 12 nucleotides match TRBD2. The CDR3 loop spans 16 amino acids. V was pared by 2 bases and J by 3 bases, with 3 bases of the junction left unmatched. Germline assignment: CDR1 SGHNT and CDR2 YYREEE (reference sequence). The CDR3 sequence: CASSFRLAGVYNEQFF. CDR3 DNA sequence: TGTGCCAGCAGCTTCCGACTAGCGGGAGTCTACAATGAGCAGTTCTTC.

The sample holds one count of this clone. V gene TRBV10-2 combines with J gene TRBJ1-1; D remains unclear. This CDR3 region has 14 residues. Germline assignment: CDR1 WSHSY and CDR2 SAAADI. V gave up 8 bases and J gave up 5 bases, with 18 bases separating them. The CDR3 coding sequence is TGCGCCAGCCAACCCTTAAGAACGGGGACTGAAGCTTTCTTT. Its protein is CASQPLRTGTEAFF.

This chain connects TRBV4-1 to TRBJ1-5; 9 nucleotides line up with TRBD1. This CDR3 contains 18 residues. Germline trimming cut 0 bases from V and 7 bases from J; bases unmatched to any gene: 13. CDR1 is MGHRA and CDR2 is YSYEKL in the germline V gene. This CDR3 is CASSQDFIGQGWWQPQHF. CDR3 DNA sequence: TGCGCCAGCAGCCAAGATTTTATTGGACAGGGGTGGTGGCAGCCCCAGCATTTT.

The rearrangement joins TRBV27 to TRBJ2-5; D unresolved. V was clipped by 4 bases and J by 8 bases, with 17 bases between them. Germline V gene lookup returns CDR1 MNHEY and CDR2 SMNVEV (reference sequence). The CDR3 has 14 amino acids. This CDR3 reads CASSWSLDPATQYF. DNA for the CDR3: TGTGCCAGCAGTTGGTCCCTAGACCCTGCCACCCAGTACTTC.

The rearrangement joins TRBV5-1 to TRBJ1-2; 8 bases fit TRBD1. Germline CDR1 is SGHRS and CDR2 is YFSETQ. The CDR3 sequence is 14 residues long. Germline trimming cut 0 bases from V and 6 bases from J; bases unmatched to any gene: 4. CDR3 amino acids: CASSLVGTGNGYTF. The CDR3 DNA reads TGCGCCAGCAGCTTGGTCGGGACAGGTAATGGCTACACCTTC.

The J gene is TRBJ2-5, the V gene TRBV18; 10 nucleotides line up with TRBD2. The J segment lost 11 bases and the V segment lost 3 bases, leaving 12 bases of the junction unmatched. This CDR3 comprises 15 residues. Germline assignment: CDR1 KGHSH and CDR2 LQKENI. CDR3 sequence: CASSPPGLAGATQYF. As DNA, the CDR3 is TGTGCCAGCTCACCCCCCGGGCTAGCGGGGGCCACTCAGTACTTC.

J is TRBJ2-6 and V is TRBV4-1; D may be TRBD1 (6 bases). The CDR3 sequence is 18 residues long. CDR1 is MGHRA, CDR2 YSYEKL, per germline. With 5 bases removed from V and 1 base from J, the gap between germline ends came to 18 bases. The CDR3: CASSRGGRSTSGANVLTF. CDR3 bases: TGCGCCAGCAGCAGAGGGGGACGGAGCACTTCTGGGGCCAACGTCCTGACTTTC.

The rearrangement joins TRBV28 to TRBJ2-5; TRBD2 might be the D (5 bases). The CDR3 spans 14 residues. The germline V gene encodes CDR1 MDHEN and CDR2 SYDVKM. V was clipped by 6 bases and J by 1 base, with 12 bases between them. The DNA of the CDR3 is TGTGCCAGCAGCCAGGACTGGGTCCAAGAGACCCAGTACTTC. This gives the protein CASSQDWVQETQYF. The whole variable domain, remainder taken from reference TRBV28 and TRBJ2-5, is DVKVTQSSRYLVKRTGEKVFLECVQDMDHENMFWYRQDPGLGLRLIYFSYDVKMKEKGDIPEGYSVSREKKERFSLILESASTNQTSMYLCASSQDWVQETQYFGPGTRLLVL.

CDR3 nucleotide sequence: TGTGCCAGCAGCCATCCACTAGGGACAGATACGCAGTATTTT. It yields the protein CASSHPLGTDTQYF. The rearrangement joins TRBV9 to TRBJ2-3; tentatively, D is TRBD2 (5 bases). The CDR3 has 14 residues. Trimming shortened V by 4 bases and J by 3 bases, and 12 bases separated the two germline ends. Germline assignment: CDR1 SGDLS and CDR2 YYNGEE. Full variable domain (remainder filled in from reference TRBV9 and TRBJ2-3): DSGVTQTPKHLITATGQRVTLRCSPRSGDLSVYWYQQSLDQGLQFLIQYYNGEERAKGNILERFSAQQFPDLHSELNLSSLELGDSALYFCASSHPLGTDTQYFGPGTRLTVL.

This clone was counted once. The chain has TRBV4-1 and TRBJ2-5, with D perhaps matching TRBD1 (5 bases). The V gene lost 2 bases and the J gene lost 2 bases, with 15 bases spanning the gap. Germline V gives CDR1 MGHRA, CDR2 YSYEKL. The CDR3 spans 16 residues. The CDR3 coding sequence is TGCGCCAGCAGCCAAAAAGACAGAATTCTGCAAGAGACCCAGTACTTC. Protein product: CASSQKDRILQETQYF.